This T cell receptor beta chain is drawn from a study of blood T cell repertoires in COVID-19. Study in general: Whether acute or convalescent, the COVID-19 samples came from the United States, Italy and Spain. The analysed material was cDNA or gDNA that came from T cells, B-cell-depleted T cells, or PBMCs.

CDR1 and CDR2 (germline): MGHRA, YSYEKL. The CDR3 is 14 amino acids. Per the authors' pipeline: From reference gene primer amplification, estimates of nucleated cell counts were derived. The table came from immunoSEQ multiplex PCR; TCRdb's copy has only in-frame clones and leaves some out. V, J and clone size derive from that table, while D and trimming were established from the DNA sequence. Found here are around 140,000 clones, around nine tenths of them singletons; the top ten hold about 9.4%. This clone was detected only once. Germline is not matched at one junction end, which may reflect a read error.

This receptor was obtained from a woman between 45 and 65 years old with active or convalescent COVID-19. V and J are TRBV4-1 and TRBJ2-7; 8 nucleotides align to TRBD1. What was sequenced was peripheral blood. The CDR3 loop reads CASSEDRGRYEQYF. CDR3 in DNA: TGCGCCAGCAGCGAAGACAGGGGCCGCTACGAGCAGTACTTC.